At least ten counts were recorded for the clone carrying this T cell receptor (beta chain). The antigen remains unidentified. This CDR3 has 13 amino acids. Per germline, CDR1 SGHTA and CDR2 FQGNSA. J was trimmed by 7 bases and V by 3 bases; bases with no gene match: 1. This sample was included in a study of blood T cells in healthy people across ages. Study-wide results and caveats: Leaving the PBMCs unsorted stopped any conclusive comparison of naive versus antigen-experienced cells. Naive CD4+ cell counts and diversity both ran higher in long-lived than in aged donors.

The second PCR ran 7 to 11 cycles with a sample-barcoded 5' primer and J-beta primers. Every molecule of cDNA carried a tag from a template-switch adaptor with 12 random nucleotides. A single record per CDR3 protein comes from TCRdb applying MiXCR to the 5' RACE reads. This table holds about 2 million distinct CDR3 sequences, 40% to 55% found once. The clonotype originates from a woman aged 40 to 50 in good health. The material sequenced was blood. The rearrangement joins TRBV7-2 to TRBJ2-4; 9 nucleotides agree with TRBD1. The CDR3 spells CASSFGQGNIQYF. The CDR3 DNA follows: TGTGCCAGCAGCTTTGGACAGGGGAACATTCAGTACTTC. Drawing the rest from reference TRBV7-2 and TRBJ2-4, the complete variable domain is GAGVSQSPSNKVTEKGKDVELRCDPISGHTALYWYRQSLGQGLEFLIYFQGNSAPDKSGLPSDRFSAERTGGSVSTLTIQRTQQEDSAVYLCASSFGQGNIQYFGAGTRLSVL.